The present TCR beta chain was sequenced within a study of T cells in Graves' hyperthyroidism and ophthalmopathy. Researchers defined stable Graves' hyperthyroidism as no ophthalmopathy progression within 18 months. The J segment lost 7 bases and the V segment lost 2 bases, leaving 7 bases of the junction unmatched. The CDR3 runs to 15 residues. CDR1 is SGHRS and CDR2 is YFSETQ in the germline V gene. Amplified TCR beta CDR3 regions came from RNA transcripts. HTBI primers were employed in a first-round RT-PCR of the TCR CDR3. TCRdb reanalysed the multiplex PCR reads using MiXCR and keeps one entry per CDR3 protein. This sample has some 510,000 distinct CDR3 sequences, with about 43% found just once. This clonotype was seen more than once but under ten times.

Sequencing was carried out using peripheral blood or thyroid tissue (not recorded which). The chain carries TRBV5-1 and TRBJ2-7, with 12 bases lining up with TRBD1. This TCR was sampled from a woman in her late teens or twenties with Graves' hyperthyroidism. The CDR3 is CASSFGTGGSEEQYF. In DNA form, the CDR3 reads TGCGCCAGCAGCTTCGGGACAGGGGGCTCTGAAGAGCAGTACTTC.